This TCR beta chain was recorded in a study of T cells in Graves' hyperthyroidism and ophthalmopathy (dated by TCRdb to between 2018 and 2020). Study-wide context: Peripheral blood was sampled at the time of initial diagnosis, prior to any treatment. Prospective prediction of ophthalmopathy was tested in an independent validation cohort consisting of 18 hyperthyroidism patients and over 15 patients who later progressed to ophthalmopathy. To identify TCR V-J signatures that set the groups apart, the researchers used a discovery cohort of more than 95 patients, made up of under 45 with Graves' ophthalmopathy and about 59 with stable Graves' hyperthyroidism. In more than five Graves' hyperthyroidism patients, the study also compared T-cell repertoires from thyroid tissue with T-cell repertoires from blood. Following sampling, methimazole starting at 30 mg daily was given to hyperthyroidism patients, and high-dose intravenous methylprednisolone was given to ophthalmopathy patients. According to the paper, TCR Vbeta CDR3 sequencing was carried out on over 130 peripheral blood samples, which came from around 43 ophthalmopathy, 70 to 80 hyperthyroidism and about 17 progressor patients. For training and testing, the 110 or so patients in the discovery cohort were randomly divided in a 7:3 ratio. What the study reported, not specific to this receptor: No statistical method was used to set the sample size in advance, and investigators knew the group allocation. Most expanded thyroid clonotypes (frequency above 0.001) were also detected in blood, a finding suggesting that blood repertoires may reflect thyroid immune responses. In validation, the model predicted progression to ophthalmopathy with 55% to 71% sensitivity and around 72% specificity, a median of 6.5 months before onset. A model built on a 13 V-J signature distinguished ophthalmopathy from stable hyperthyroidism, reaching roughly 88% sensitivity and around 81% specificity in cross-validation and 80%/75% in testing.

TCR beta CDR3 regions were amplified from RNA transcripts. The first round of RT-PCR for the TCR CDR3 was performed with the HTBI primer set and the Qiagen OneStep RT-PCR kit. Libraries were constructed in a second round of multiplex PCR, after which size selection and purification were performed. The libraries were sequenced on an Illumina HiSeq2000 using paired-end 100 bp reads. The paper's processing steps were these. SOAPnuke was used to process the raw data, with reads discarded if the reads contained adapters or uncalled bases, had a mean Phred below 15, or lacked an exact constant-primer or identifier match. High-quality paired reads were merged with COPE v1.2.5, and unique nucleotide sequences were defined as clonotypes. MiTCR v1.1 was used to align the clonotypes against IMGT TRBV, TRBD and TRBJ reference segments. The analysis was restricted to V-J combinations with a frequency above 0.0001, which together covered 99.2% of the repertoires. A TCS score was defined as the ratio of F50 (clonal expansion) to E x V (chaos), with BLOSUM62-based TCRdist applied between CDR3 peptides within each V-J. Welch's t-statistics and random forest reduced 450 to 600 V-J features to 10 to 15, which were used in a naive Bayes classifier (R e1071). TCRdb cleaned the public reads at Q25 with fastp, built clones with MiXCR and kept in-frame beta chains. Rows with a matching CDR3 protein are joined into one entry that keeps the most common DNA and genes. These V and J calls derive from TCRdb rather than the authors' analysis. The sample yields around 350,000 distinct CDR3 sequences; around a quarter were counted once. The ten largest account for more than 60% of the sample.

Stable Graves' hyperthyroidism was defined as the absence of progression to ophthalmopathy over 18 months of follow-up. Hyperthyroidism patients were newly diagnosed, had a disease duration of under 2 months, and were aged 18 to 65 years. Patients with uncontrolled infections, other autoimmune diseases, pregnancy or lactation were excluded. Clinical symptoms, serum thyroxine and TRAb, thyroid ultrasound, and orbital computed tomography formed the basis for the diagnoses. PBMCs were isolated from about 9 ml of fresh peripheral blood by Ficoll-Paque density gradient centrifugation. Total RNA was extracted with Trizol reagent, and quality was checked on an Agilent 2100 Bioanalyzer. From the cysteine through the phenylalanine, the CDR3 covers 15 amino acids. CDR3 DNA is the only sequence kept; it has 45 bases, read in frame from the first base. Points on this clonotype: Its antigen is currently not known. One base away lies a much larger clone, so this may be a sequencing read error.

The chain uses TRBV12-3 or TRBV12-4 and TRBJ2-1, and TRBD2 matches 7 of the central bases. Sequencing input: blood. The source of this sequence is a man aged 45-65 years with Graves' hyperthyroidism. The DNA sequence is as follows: TGTGCCAGCACTCCTGGGGGGGGTCCCCTCCATGAGCAGCTCTTC. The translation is CASTPGGGPLHEQLF.